The clone carrying this TCR beta chain was seen once. Per the germline V gene, CDR1 is SGHRS and CDR2 is YFSETQ. Trimming cost V 7 bases and J 5 bases; bases outside gene matches: 10. The CDR3 covers 14 residues. This specimen comes from a study of blood T cell repertoires in COVID-19. TCRdb's table, derived via immunoSEQ multiplex PCR, lists solely in-frame clones and lacks some. The sample has some 190,000 clones; approximately 89% are singletons. J is TRBJ2-7 and V is TRBV5-1; TRBD1 agrees at 9 bases. Sequenced material: peripheral blood. The receptor comes from a woman aged 55-70 years with acute or convalescent COVID-19. CDR3 region: CASGPGTGFNEQYF. The DNA of the CDR3 is TGCGCCAGCGGCCCCGGGACAGGGTTCAACGAGCAGTACTTC.